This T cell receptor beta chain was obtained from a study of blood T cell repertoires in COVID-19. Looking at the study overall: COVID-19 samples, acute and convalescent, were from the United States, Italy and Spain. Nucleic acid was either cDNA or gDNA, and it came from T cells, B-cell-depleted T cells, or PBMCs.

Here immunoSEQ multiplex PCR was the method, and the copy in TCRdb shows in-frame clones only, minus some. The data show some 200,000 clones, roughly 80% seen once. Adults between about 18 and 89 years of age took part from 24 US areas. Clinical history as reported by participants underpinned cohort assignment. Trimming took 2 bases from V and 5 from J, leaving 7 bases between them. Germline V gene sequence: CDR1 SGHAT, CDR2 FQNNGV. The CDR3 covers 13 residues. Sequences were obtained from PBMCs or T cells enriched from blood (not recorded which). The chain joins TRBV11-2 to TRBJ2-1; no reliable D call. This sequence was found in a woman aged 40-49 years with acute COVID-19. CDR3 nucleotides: TGTGCCAGCAGCTTAACTACCCACAATGAGCAGTTCTTC. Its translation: CASSLTTHNEQFF.